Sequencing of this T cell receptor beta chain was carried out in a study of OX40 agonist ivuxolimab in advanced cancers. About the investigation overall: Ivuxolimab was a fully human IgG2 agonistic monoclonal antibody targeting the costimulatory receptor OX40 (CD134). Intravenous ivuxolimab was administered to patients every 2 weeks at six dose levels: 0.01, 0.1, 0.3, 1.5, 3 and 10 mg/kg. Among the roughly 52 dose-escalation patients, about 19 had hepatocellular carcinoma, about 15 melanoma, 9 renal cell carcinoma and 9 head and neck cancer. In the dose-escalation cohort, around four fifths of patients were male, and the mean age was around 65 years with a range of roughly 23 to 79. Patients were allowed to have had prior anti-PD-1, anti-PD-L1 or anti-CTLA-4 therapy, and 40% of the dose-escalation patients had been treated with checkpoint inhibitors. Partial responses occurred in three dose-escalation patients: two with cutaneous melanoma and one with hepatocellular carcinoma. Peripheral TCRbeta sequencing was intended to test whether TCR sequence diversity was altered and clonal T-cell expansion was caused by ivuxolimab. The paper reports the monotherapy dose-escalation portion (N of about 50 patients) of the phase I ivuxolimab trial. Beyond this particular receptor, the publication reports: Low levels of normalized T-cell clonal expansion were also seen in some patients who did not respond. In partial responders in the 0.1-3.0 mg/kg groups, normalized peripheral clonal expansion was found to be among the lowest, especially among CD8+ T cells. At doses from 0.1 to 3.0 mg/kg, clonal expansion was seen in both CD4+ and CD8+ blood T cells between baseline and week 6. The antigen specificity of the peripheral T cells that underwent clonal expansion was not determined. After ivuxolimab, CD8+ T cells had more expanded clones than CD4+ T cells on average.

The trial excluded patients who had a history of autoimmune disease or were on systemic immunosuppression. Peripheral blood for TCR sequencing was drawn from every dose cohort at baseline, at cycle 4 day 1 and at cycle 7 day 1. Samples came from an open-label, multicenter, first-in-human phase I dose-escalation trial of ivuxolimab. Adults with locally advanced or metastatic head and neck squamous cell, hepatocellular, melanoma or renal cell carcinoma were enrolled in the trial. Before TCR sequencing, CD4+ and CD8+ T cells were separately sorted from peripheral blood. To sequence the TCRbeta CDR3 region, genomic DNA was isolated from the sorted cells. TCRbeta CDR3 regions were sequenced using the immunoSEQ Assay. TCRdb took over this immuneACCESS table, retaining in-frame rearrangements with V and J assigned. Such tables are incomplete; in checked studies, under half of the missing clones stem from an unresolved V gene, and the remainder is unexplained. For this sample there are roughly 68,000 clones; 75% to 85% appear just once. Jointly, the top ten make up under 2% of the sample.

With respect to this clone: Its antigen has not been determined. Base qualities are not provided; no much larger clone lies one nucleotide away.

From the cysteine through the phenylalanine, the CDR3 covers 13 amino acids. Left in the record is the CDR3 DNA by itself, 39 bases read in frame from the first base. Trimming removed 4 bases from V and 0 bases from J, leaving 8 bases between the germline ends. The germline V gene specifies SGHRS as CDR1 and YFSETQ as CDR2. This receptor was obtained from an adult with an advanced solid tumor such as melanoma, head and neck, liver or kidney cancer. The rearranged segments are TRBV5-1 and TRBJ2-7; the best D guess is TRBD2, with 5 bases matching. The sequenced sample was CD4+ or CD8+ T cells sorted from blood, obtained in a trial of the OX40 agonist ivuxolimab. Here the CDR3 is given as CASSPDSSYEQYF. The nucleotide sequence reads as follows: TGCGCCAGCAGCCCGGACTCCTCCTACGAGCAGTACTTC.